One sample yielded the 29 T cell receptor beta chains listed below, sequenced in a study of T-cell memory formation after mild COVID-19. TCRdb re-called the 5' RACE reads through MiXCR, storing one row per CDR3 protein. The sample yields approximately 390,000 distinct CDR3 sequences, about a sixth seen once. Material: PBMCs or a T cell subset sorted from them (not recorded which). These receptors all stem from a man aged 18 to 30 who had mild COVID-19 (a few samples of this study predate the infection). Cell type and time point are not known.

The chain uses TRBV4-3 and TRBJ2-7; 7 bases line up with TRBD2. The trim removed 4 bases at V and 4 bases at J, leaving 4 bases unmatched. The CDR3 totals 13 residues. Germline CDR1 and CDR2: LGHNA and YSLEER. In DNA, the CDR3 is TGCGCCAGCAGCCCCTGGGGGGGTTACGAGCAGTACTTC. Translation gives CASSPWGGYEQYF.

The genes are TRBV5-1 and TRBJ2-3; D perhaps matches TRBD2 (6 bases). The CDR3 covers 14 residues. The germline gives CDR1 SGHRS, CDR2 YFSETQ. Trimming removed 1 base at V and 2 bases at J, with 8 bases between. The CDR3 reads CASSLREPTDTQYF. The CDR3 DNA sequence: TGCGCCAGCAGCTTGCGGGAGCCCACAGATACGCAGTATTTT.

This clonotype came up many times. V is TRBV12-3 or TRBV12-4 and J is TRBJ2-3; TRBD1 is a possible D gene (6 bases). V was trimmed by 4 bases and J by 4 bases, leaving 15 bases between them. The CDR3 runs 15 residues. CDR3: CASSSSRGEADTQYF. Here the CDR3 DNA reads TGTGCCAGCAGTTCTAGCAGGGGTGAGGCAGATACGCAGTATTTT.

V and J are TRBV6-2 or TRBV6-3 and TRBJ2-3; possibly TRBD1 for D (6 bases). The V end lost 6 bases, the J end lost 5 bases, and 18 bases lay between the germline ends. CDR1 and CDR2 (germline): MNHEY, SVGEGT. The CDR3 spans 15 residues. The CDR3 DNA sequence: TGTGCCAGCAGGGGGTCGACAGGCCAGGTAGATACGCAGTATTTT. Its translation is CASRGSTGQVDTQYF.

This clonotype was detected only a few times. V usage is TRBV25-1 and J usage is TRBJ1-1; D perhaps matches TRBD1 (6 bases). CDR3 size: 14 residues. Trimming shortened V by 4 bases and J by 3 bases, and 12 bases separated the two germline ends. The germline CDR1 and CDR2 sequences are MGHDK and SYGVNS. CDR3 DNA sequence: TGTGCCAGCAGTGTGGGGGCAGCGGACACTGAAGCTTTCTTT. It encodes CASSVGAADTEAFF.

In this sample, this clonotype turned up once. V is TRBV9 and J is TRBJ2-3; D unclear. V was pared by 0 bases and J by 7 bases, with 12 bases between. Germline CDR1 is SGDLS and CDR2 is YYNGEE. This CDR3 is 14 amino acids long. CDR3 protein: CASSVDVGVNTQYF. CDR3 DNA: TGTGCCAGCAGCGTAGACGTCGGAGTGAATACGCAGTATTTT.

The chain carries TRBV5-6 and TRBJ1-1; D may be TRBD1 (6 bases). This CDR3 contains 15 residues. Germline loops: CDR1 SGHDT, CDR2 YYEEEE. Trimming removed 4 bases from V and 4 bases from J, with 17 bases in between. Written as DNA, the CDR3 is TGTGCCAGCAGCCTACAGGGACCCTGGGGCACTGAAGCTTTCTTT. It codes for CASSLQGPWGTEAFF.

J is TRBJ1-3 and V is TRBV13, with D possibly TRBD1 on 6 matching bases. The CDR3 is made up of 15 amino acids. V was shortened by 6 bases and J by 1 base, with 13 bases between the two germline ends. Germline assignment: CDR1 PRHDT and CDR2 FYEKMQ (reference sequence). The CDR3 DNA reads as TGTGCCAGCAGTTACAGGGATGAGTCTGGAAACACCATATATTTT. Its translation is CASSYRDESGNTIYF.

This rearrangement joins TRBV28 to TRBJ2-7; D might be TRBD2 (7 bases). The germline V gene encodes CDR1 MDHEN and CDR2 SYDVKM. The CDR3 is 14 residues long. V gave up 6 bases and J gave up 0 bases, with 12 bases separating them. The CDR3 DNA sequence: TGTGCCAGCAGCCCGGGGGGCAGCTCCTACGAGCAGTACGTC. Translating it yields CASSPGGSSYEQYV.

The chain has TRBV2 and TRBJ2-5; a possible D gene is TRBD1 (5 bases). This CDR3 contains 12 residues. Looked up from germline, CDR1 is SNHLY and CDR2 is FYNNEI. Trimming left V 4 bases short and J 4 bases short, with 7 bases between. CDR3 in DNA: TGTGCCAGCAGTGGTCAGGGAGAGACCCAGTACTTC. It encodes CASSGQGETQYF.

V gene TRBV7-6 combines with J gene TRBJ2-3; 7 bases are shared with TRBD1. Germline V lookup: CDR1 SGHVS, CDR2 FNYEAQ. The CDR3 is made up of 14 amino acids. The trim removed 5 bases at V and 5 bases at J, leaving 7 bases unmatched. CDR3 protein: CASSGNTGVDTQYF. The CDR3 DNA reads TGTGCCAGCAGCGGAAATACAGGGGTAGATACGCAGTATTTT.

This chain connects TRBV4-3 to TRBJ2-2, with TRBD2 matching over 8 bases. Per germline, CDR1 LGHNA and CDR2 YSLEER. Trimming removed 0 bases from V and 6 bases from J; junction bases left unmatched: 6. CDR3 length: 16 residues. The DNA for the CDR3 is TGCGCCAGCAGCCAAGAGGGACTAGGGGTCCCCGGGGAGCTGTTTTTT. It yields the protein CASSQEGLGVPGELFF.

This clonotype turned up a few times. The CDR3 DNA reads as TGCGCCAGCAGCCACAACGAGGGCACAGATACGCAGTATTTT. This sequence encodes CASSHNEGTDTQYF. This chain uses TRBV4-1 with TRBJ2-3; D is ambiguous. Germline V gene lookup returns CDR1 MGHRA and CDR2 YSYEKL. V was shortened by 3 bases and J by 1 base, with 8 bases between the two germline ends. The CDR3 extends over 14 amino acids.

The V gene is TRBV21-1, the J gene TRBJ1-5. TRBV21-1 is marked as a pseudogene. The CDR3 extends over 13 amino acids. CDR3 DNA: TGTGCCAGCAGCAAAGTGAGCAATCAGCCCCAGCATTTT. It is translated as CASSKVSNQPQHF.

This chain uses TRBV9 with TRBJ2-2, with 9 bases fitting TRBD2. The CDR3 length is 15 residues. V shed 4 bases, J shed 7 bases, and the junction held 8 bases outside the gene matches. Germline V CDR1 and CDR2: SGDLS, YYNGEE. The CDR3 region is CASSKSGGPVGELFF. CDR3 in DNA: TGTGCCAGCAGCAAGAGCGGGGGGCCAGTCGGGGAGCTGTTTTTT.

The V gene is TRBV4-3, the J gene TRBJ2-5, with a possible D match to TRBD2 (5 bases). This CDR3 spans 13 amino acids. Trimming stripped 1 base from V and 5 bases from J, with 8 bases between. Per germline, CDR1 LGHNA and CDR2 YSLEER. The CDR3 loop reads CASSQARAETQYF. In nucleotides, the CDR3 is TGCGCCAGCAGCCAAGCGAGGGCTGAGACCCAGTACTTC.

In its sample, this clonotype was seen a few times. The chain is built from TRBV5-1 and TRBJ2-7; 9 positions agree with TRBD1. CDR1 is SGHRS, CDR2 YFSETQ, per germline. CDR3 length equals 14 residues. Germline trimming cut 5 bases from V and 3 bases from J; bases unmatched to any gene: 6. CDR3 region: CASRPGQGFYEQYF. Here the CDR3 DNA reads TGCGCCAGCAGACCGGGACAGGGTTTCTACGAGCAGTACTTC.

This clonotype has more than one count but fewer than ten. The chain is built from TRBV29-1 and TRBJ2-7, with 9 bases lining up with TRBD1. The CDR3 covers 16 residues. From germline, CDR1 is SQVTM and CDR2 ANQGSEA. V gave up 0 bases and J gave up 0 bases; unmatched junction bases: 6. The CDR3 bases are TGCAGCGTTGAAGAGTGGGGACAGGGAAACTCCTACGAGCAGTACTTC. This codes for CSVEEWGQGNSYEQYF.

This clonotype has more than one count but fewer than ten. The V gene is TRBV11-2, the J gene TRBJ1-2; maybe TRBD1 (5 bases). The CDR3 is 16 amino acids. Trimming left V 6 bases short and J 6 bases short, with 23 bases between. CDR1 is SGHAT, CDR2 FQNNGV, per germline. The CDR3 is CASRAPYEGLEDGYTF. The CDR3 DNA sequence: TGTGCCAGCAGGGCCCCGTATGAGGGGCTAGAGGATGGCTACACCTTC.

The chain uses TRBV25-1 and TRBJ2-7; maybe TRBD1 (6 bases). Trimming took off 2 bases at V and 6 bases at J, with 20 bases between the two ends. The germline V gene encodes CDR1 MGHDK and CDR2 SYGVNS. The CDR3 contains 16 residues. DNA of the CDR3: TGTGCCAGCAGTGAACCTCGAAGCGGACAGCGCGGCGAGCAGTACTTC. Its translation: CASSEPRSGQRGEQYF.

There are a few counts of this clonotype. The chain joins TRBV7-2 to TRBJ1-1; D is unresolved. The germline gives CDR1 SGHTA, CDR2 FQGNSA. The germline V and J ends were trimmed by 11 bases and 8 bases, with 21 bases remaining between them. The CDR3 loop spans 13 amino acids. Written as DNA, the CDR3 is TGTGCCTCGAAGCTTAGTGAGCCTTTAGAAGCTTTCTTT. Translated, it gives CASKLSEPLEAFF.

This clonotype showed up just a few times. The V and J genes are TRBV2 and TRBJ1-2; no definite D call. The CDR3 is made up of 14 amino acids. V was clipped by 0 bases and J by 4 bases, with 9 bases between them. Per the germline V gene, CDR1 is SNHLY and CDR2 is FYNNEI. CDR3 protein: CASSEARDFYGYTF. The DNA for the CDR3 is TGTGCCAGCAGTGAAGCGCGCGACTTCTATGGCTACACCTTC.

This clonotype was recorded a few times. V usage is TRBV6-2 or TRBV6-3 and J usage is TRBJ2-3, with no clear D. The germline V and J ends were trimmed by 3 bases and 0 bases, with 7 bases remaining between them. This CDR3 spans 14 amino acids. The germline CDR1 and CDR2 sequences are MNHEY and SVGEGT. CDR3 amino acids: CASSYILSTDTQYF. CDR3 coding DNA: TGTGCCAGCAGTTATATACTCAGCACAGATACGCAGTATTTT.

This clonotype was counted many times. The chain combines TRBV4-2 with TRBJ2-3; 7 bases are a match to TRBD2. Trimming took 0 bases from V and 1 from J; bases not matched to a gene: 1. CDR1 LGHNA and CDR2 YNFKEQ come from the germline V gene. CDR3 size: 15 residues. This chain's CDR3 is CASSQDRGGTDTQYF. DNA for the CDR3: TGTGCCAGCAGCCAAGATCGGGGGGGCACAGATACGCAGTATTTT.

This chain links TRBV29-1 with TRBJ2-2; 8 bases map to TRBD1. The trim removed 6 bases at V and 6 bases at J, leaving 3 bases unmatched. The CDR3 loop spans 12 amino acids. The V gene's germline CDR1 is SQVTM and CDR2 ANQGSEA. CDR3 DNA sequence: TGCAGCGTCGCGACAGGGGCCGGGGAGCTGTTTTTT. Translated, it gives CSVATGAGELFF.

This clonotype was observed at least ten times. The chain is built from TRBV5-1 and TRBJ2-3; 8 bases fit TRBD2. Germline CDR1 is SGHRS and CDR2 is YFSETQ. With 3 bases clipped from V and 5 bases from J, the junction kept 8 bases outside the gene matches. The CDR3 sequence is 15 residues long. This chain's CDR3 is CASSSAGTRGDTQYF. CDR3 in DNA: TGCGCCAGCAGCTCCGCCGGGACTAGGGGAGATACGCAGTATTTT. The full variable domain, its missing parts supplied by reference TRBV5-1 and TRBJ2-3, is KAGVTQTPRYLIKTRGQQVTLSCSPISGHRSVSWYQQTPGQGLQFLFEYFSETQRNKGNFPGRFSGRQFSNSRSEMNVSTLELGDSALYLCASSSAGTRGDTQYFGPGTRLTVL.

In this sample, this clonotype turned up many times. The V and J genes are TRBV11-3 and TRBJ1-1; weak D call: TRBD1 (6 bases). V lost 5 bases, J lost 5 bases, and 9 bases lay in between. CDR3 length: 12 amino acids. The germline CDR1 and CDR2 sequences are SGHNT and YENEEA. The CDR3 region is CASSPGATEAFF. The CDR3 DNA sequence: TGTGCCAGCAGCCCGGGGGCTACTGAAGCTTTCTTT.

Ten or more counts support this clonotype. The chain employs TRBV4-2 and TRBJ2-2; D possibly matches TRBD1 or TRBD2 (6 bases each). The germline V and J ends were trimmed by 1 base and 5 bases, with 11 bases remaining between them. CDR1 and CDR2 from the germline V gene are LGHNA and YNFKEQ. This CDR3 region has 15 residues. In DNA, the CDR3 is TGTGCCAGCAGCCAAGTGGAGGGGGGTACCGGGGAGCTGTTTTTT. This codes for CASSQVEGGTGELFF.

The chain has TRBV27 and TRBJ1-6, with TRBD1 matching over 8 bases. J lost 10 bases, V lost 3 bases, and 5 bases had no gene match. The CDR3 is 14 residues long. Germline V gives CDR1 MNHEY, CDR2 SMNVEV (reference sequence). The CDR3 coding sequence is TGTGCCAGCAGTTTCGACAGGGGATGGTCACCCCTCCACTTT. It specifies CASSFDRGWSPLHF.